This TCR beta chain was sequenced in a study of Ad26.COV2.S vaccination and SARS-CoV-2 variants. General study results and limits: Once vaccination had occurred, spike-specific CD8+ and CD4+ T cell responses reportedly showed substantial breadth. Recipients of either vaccine or placebo displayed similar breadth of non-spike TCRs.

The CDR3 spans 16 residues. J was trimmed by 0 bases and V by 4 bases; bases with no gene match: 4. CDR1 and CDR2 from the germline V gene are SGHNT and YYREEE (reference sequence). Remarks on this clone: Its antigen remains unidentified.

Using immunoSEQ multiplex PCR, the repertoire was profiled, and TCRdb retains in-frame clones only, with some absent. The sample holds nearly 95,000 clones; approximately 86% are singletons and the top ten take roughly 15%. The sequencing here drew on peripheral blood, taken after recovery from COVID-19. This chain joins TRBV5-4 and TRBJ1-3, with TRBD1 matching over 10 bases. The receptor's source is a human donor who had recovered from COVID-19. Here the CDR3 reads CASSRRDRGSGNTIYF. Written as DNA, the CDR3 is TGTGCCAGCAGCCGCCGGGACAGGGGCTCTGGAAACACCATATATTTT. Supplemented by reference TRBV5-4 and TRBJ1-3, the full variable domain reads ETGVTQSPTHLIKTRGQQVTLRCSSQSGHNTVSWYQQALGQGPQFIFQYYREEENGRGNFPPRFSGLQFPNYSSELNVNALELDDSALYLCASSRRDRGSGNTIYFGEGSWLTVV.